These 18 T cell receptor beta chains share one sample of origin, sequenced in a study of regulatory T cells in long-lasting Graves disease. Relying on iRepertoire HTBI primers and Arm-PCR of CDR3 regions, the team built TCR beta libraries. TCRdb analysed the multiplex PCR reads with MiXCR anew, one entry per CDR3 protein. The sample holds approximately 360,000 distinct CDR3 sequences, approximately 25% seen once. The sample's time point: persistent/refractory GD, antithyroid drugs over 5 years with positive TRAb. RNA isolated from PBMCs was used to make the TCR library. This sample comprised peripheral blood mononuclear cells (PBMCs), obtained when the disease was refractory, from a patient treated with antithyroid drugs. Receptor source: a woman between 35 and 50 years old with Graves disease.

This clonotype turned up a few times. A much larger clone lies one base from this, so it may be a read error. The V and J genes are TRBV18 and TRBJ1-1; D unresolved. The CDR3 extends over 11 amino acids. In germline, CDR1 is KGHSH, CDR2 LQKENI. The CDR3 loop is CASTRGSEASF. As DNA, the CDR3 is TGTGCCAGCACGCGGGGAAGCGAAGCTTCCTTT.

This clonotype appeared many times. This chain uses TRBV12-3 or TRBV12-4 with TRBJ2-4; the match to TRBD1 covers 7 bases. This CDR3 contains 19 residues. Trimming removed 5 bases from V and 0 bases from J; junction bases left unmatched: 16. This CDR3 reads CASSRNSGTAYLAKNIQYF. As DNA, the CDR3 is TGTGCCAGCAGTCGAAACTCCGGGACAGCTTACCTAGCCAAAAACATTCAGTACTTC.

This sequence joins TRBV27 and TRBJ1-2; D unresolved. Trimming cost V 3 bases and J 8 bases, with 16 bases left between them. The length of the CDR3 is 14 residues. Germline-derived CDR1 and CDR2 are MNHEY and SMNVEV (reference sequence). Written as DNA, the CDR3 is TGTGCCAGCAGTTTTGGGTTCGGATCATGGGGCTACACCTTC. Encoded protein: CASSFGFGSWGYTF.

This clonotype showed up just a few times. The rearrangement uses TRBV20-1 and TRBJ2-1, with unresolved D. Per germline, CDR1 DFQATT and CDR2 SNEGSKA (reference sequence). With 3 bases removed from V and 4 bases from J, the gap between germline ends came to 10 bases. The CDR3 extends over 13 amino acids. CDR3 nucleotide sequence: TGCAGTGCTAGGCCCTCTATGTACAATGAGCAGTTCTTC. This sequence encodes CSARPSMYNEQFF.

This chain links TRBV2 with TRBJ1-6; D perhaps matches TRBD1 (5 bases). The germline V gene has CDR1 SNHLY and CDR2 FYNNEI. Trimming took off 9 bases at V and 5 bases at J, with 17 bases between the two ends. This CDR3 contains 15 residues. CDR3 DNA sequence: TGTGCCAGGAGGACACGCCCGGGAGATAATTCACCCCTCCACTTT. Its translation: CARRTRPGDNSPLHF. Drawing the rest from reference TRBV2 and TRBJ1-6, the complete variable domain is EPEVTQTPSHQVTQMGQEVILRCVPISNHLYFYWYRQILGQKVEFLVSFYNNEISEKSEIFDDQFSVERPDGSNFTLKIRSTKLEDSAMYFCARRTRPGDNSPLHFGNGTRLTVT.

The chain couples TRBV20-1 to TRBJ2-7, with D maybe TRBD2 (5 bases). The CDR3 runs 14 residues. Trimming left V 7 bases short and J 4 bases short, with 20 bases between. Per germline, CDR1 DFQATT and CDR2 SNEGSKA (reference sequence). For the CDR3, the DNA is TGCAGTGTCTCCCAGCGCCGTGCGGGTTACGAGCAGTACTTC. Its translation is CSVSQRRAGYEQYF.

The DNA for the CDR3 is TGCAGCGGAGGACTAGCGGGATGGGTCGAGACCCAGTACTTC. This encodes CSGGLAGWVETQYF. V and J are TRBV29-1 and TRBJ2-5; 12 bases match TRBD2. After removal of 7 bases from V and 5 bases from J, the junction contained 8 bases not matched to a gene. This CDR3 has 14 residues. Germline loops: CDR1 SQVTM, CDR2 ANQGSEA.

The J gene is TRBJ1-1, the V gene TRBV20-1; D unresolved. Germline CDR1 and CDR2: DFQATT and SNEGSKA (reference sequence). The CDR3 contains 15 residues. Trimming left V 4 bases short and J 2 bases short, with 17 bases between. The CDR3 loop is CSANTPITGNTEAFF. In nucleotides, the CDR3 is TGCAGTGCTAACACGCCGATCACGGGCAACACTGAAGCTTTCTTT.

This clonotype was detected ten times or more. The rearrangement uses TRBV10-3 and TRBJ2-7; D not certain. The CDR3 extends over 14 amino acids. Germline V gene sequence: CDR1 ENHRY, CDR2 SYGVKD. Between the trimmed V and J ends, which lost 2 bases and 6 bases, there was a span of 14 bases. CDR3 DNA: TGTGCCATCAGTGAGCACTCCACCCTATCCGAGCAGTACTTC. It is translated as CAISEHSTLSEQYF.

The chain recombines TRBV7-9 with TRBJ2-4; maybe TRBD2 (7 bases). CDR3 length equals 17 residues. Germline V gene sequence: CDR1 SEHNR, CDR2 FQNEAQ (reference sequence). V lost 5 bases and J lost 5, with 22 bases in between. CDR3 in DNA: TGTGCCAGCAGCGCAACAGGGTTGGGGCTAGCGGAAAACATTCAGTACTTC. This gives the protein CASSATGLGLAENIQYF. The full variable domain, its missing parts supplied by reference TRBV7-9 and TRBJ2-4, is DTGVSQNPRHKITKRGQNVTFRCDPISEHNRLYWYRQTLGQGPEFLTYFQNEAQLEKSRLLSDRFSAERPKGSFSTLEIQRTEQGDSAMYLCASSATGLGLAENIQYFGAGTRLSVL.

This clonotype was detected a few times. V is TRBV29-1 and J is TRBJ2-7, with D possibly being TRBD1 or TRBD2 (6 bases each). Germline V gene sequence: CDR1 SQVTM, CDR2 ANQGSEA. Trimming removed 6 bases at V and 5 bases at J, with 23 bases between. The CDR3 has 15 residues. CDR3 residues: CSVGGGIPFLHEQYF. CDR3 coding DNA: TGCAGCGTCGGAGGGGGAATTCCCTTCCTCCACGAGCAGTACTTC.

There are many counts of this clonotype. CDR3 DNA: TGTGCCAGCAGCTTCTCCCTCGATTCACCCCTCCACTTT. This codes for CASSFSLDSPLHF. J is TRBJ1-6 and V is TRBV2; D is ambiguous. Trimming shortened V by 6 bases and J by 8 bases, and 11 bases separated the two germline ends. There are 13 residues in the CDR3. CDR1 and CDR2 from the germline V gene are SNHLY and FYNNEI.

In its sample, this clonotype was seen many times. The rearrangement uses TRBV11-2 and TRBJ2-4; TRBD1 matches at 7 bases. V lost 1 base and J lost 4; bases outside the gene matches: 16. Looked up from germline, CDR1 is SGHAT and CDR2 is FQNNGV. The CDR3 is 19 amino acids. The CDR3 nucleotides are TGTGCCAGCAGCTTAGTGGCCCTCACAGGGGTAAAGGGAAAAAACATTCAGTACTTC. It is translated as CASSLVALTGVKGKNIQYF.

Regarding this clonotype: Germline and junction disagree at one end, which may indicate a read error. CDR3 loop: CASSLAGAETRYF. CDR3 coding DNA: TGTGCCAGCAGTTTAGCGGGTGCCGAGACCCGGTACTTC. This chain joins TRBV28 and TRBJ2-5; D perhaps matches TRBD2 (5 bases). The germline CDR1 and CDR2 sequences are MDHEN and SYDVKM. CDR3 length: 13 amino acids.

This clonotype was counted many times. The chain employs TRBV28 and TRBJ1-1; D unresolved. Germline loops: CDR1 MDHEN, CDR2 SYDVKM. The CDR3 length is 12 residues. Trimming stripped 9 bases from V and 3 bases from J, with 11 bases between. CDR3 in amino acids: CASYGLDTEAFF. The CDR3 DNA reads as TGTGCCAGTTACGGGCTGGACACTGAAGCTTTCTTT.

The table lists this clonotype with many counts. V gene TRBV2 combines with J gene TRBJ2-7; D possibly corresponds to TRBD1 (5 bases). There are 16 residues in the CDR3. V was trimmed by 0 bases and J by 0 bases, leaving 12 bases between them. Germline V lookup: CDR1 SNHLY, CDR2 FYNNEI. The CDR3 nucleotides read TGTGCCAGCAGTGAAGCTGTAGGCAGGGCCTCCTACGAGCAGTACTTC. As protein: CASSEAVGRASYEQYF.

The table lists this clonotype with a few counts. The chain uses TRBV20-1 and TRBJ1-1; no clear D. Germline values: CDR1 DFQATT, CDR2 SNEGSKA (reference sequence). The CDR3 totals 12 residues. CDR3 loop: CSIPQRTTEAFF. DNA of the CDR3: TGCAGCATACCCCAGCGGACCACTGAAGCTTTCTTT.

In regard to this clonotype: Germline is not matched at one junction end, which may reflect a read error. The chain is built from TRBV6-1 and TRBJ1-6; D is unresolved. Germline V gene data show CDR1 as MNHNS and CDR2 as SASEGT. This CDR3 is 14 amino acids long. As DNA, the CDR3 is TGTGCCAGCAGTCCCGACCCTTATAATTCACTCCTCCACTTT. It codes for CASSPDPYNSLLHF.